The clone carrying this T cell receptor (beta chain) has just one count. Antigen specificity is unknown. The sample comes from a study of T cell repertoires in cytomegalovirus infection. TCRdb used MiXCR to reprocess the reads, holding one entry per CDR3 protein. The top ten hold 18% of the sample, which has hundreds of thousands of distinct CDR3 sequences, roughly 30% seen once. Trimming removed 4 bases at V and 10 bases at J, with 22 bases between. Germline CDR1 reads DFQATT; CDR2 reads SNEGSKA (reference sequence). The CDR3 contains 14 residues. Broader study findings: HLA-C-restricted TCR beta clonotypes specific for CMV led the ex vivo response.

The V and J genes are TRBV20-1 and TRBJ1-1, with D uncertain. Sequenced material: cultured PBMCs, taken from culture after CMV antigen stimulation. This receptor was taken from a human donor in good health (CMV status not recorded). Some clones in this sample may be carry-over from other donors' samples. The CDR3 region has the DNA TGCAGTGCTACCGGGATTCGAGGCCACAAAAGAGCTTTCTTT. As protein: CSATGIRGHKRAFF.